The 29 T cell receptor beta chains below all came from one sample that was sequenced in a study of immune characterization of retroperitoneal liposarcoma. TCRdb independently ran MiXCR on the PCR reads; one entry per CDR3 protein. This sample has 7,500 to 8,500 distinct CDR3 sequences, with roughly two fifths found just once. The sample was tumor tissue. These receptors all come from a male donor with retroperitoneal liposarcoma.

This clonotype was counted only a few times. This chain joins TRBV7-6 and TRBJ2-1; D may correspond to TRBD1 or TRBD2 (5 bases each). CDR3 length: 15 amino acids. V was pared by 5 bases and J by 10 bases, with 21 bases between. CDR1 is SGHVS and CDR2 is FNYEAQ in the germline V gene. The DNA of the CDR3 is TGTGCCAGCAGCACCCTGCATTACCGGGGCGACGAGCAGTTCTTC. Translated: CASSTLHYRGDEQFF.

This CDR3 reads CASSAGTSGSDEQFF. Here the CDR3 DNA reads TGTGCCAGCAGCGCCGGGACTAGCGGGAGCGATGAGCAGTTCTTC. The chain links TRBV6-8 to TRBJ2-1, with 14 bases matching TRBD2. Germline V CDR1 and CDR2: MNHGY, SAAAGT. The CDR3 is made up of 15 amino acids. Germline trimming cut 6 bases from V and 8 bases from J; bases unmatched to any gene: 6.

The chain combines TRBV6-1 with TRBJ1-2, with D perhaps matching TRBD1 (5 bases). V was shortened by 1 base and J by 3 bases, with 9 bases between the two germline ends. This CDR3 is 14 amino acids long. Germline values: CDR1 MNHNS, CDR2 SASEGT. DNA for the CDR3: TGTGCCAGCAGTGAAGAGGCAGGGCACTATGGCTACACCTTC. The encoded protein is CASSEEAGHYGYTF.

This clonotype qualifies as large. CDR3 bases: TGTGCCAGCAGCCCCCGCGGGAAGGGCGCCGACGAGCAGTACTTC. It encodes CASSPRGKGADEQYF. J is TRBJ2-1 and V is TRBV7-2, with D perhaps TRBD2 (6 bases). Near its end, the DNA agrees better with TRBJ2-7, so the J call may be wrong. The CDR3 loop spans 15 amino acids. Germline-derived CDR1 and CDR2 are SGHTA and FQGNSA.

This clonotype turned up a few times. The rearrangement links TRBV6-1 to TRBJ1-3, with D possibly TRBD1 on 5 matching bases. V gave up 6 bases and J gave up 0 bases, with 9 bases separating them. The germline CDR1 and CDR2 sequences are MNHNS and SASEGT. The CDR3 has 14 amino acids. The CDR3 bases are TGTGCCAGCAGAAATCAGGGCTCTGGAAACACCATATATTTT. As protein: CASRNQGSGNTIYF.

On this clonotype itself: A much more abundant neighbour one base away suggests this may be a read error. V usage is TRBV7-2 and J usage is TRBJ2-3; TRBD1 might be the D (5 bases). The germline V gene has CDR1 SGHTA and CDR2 FQGNSA. The CDR3 spans 12 residues. The CDR3 spells CASSLAQGEQCF. DNA of the CDR3: TGTGCCAGCAGCTTAGCGCAGGGTGAGCAGTGCTTC.

The chain carries TRBV11-2 and TRBJ2-5; maybe TRBD2 (5 bases). The DNA end favors TRBJ2-7, so the J call may be wrong. The CDR3 is 14 residues long. The V gene's germline CDR1 is SGHAT and CDR2 FQNNGV. As DNA, the CDR3 is TGTGCCAGCAGCCGCCAACTAGGGTTCTACGAGCAGTACTTC. Its translation is CASSRQLGFYEQYF.

The chain combines TRBV6-6 with TRBJ2-3, with a weak D call TRBD2 (5 bases). V was shortened by 6 bases and J by 1 base, with 11 bases between the two germline ends. The CDR3 sequence is 14 residues long. The V gene's germline CDR1 is MNHNY and CDR2 SVGAGI (reference sequence). CDR3 loop: CASRLGLGTDTQYF. The CDR3 region has the DNA TGTGCCAGCAGACTAGGACTCGGCACAGATACGCAGTATTTT.

The chain employs TRBV6-5 and TRBJ2-1, with unresolved D. The germline V gene encodes CDR1 MNHEY and CDR2 SVGAGI. This CDR3 has 14 residues. V was trimmed by 0 bases and J by 13 bases, leaving 16 bases between them. The CDR3 DNA is TGTGCCAGCAGTTACTCGATGATAGGAGAGACCCAGTTCTTC. The encoded protein is CASSYSMIGETQFF.

CDR3 bases: TGTGCCAGCAGTCCGCCCAGGGGCGAGCAGTACTTC. The encoded protein is CASSPPRGEQYF. The chain combines TRBV27 with TRBJ2-1; a weak D match, TRBD1 (6 bases). Gene TRBJ2-7 matches the end of the DNA better, so the J call may be wrong. Germline CDR1 reads MNHEY; CDR2 reads SMNVEV (reference sequence). The CDR3 has 12 residues.

The chain has TRBV12-3 or TRBV12-4 and TRBJ2-3, with 8 nucleotides matching TRBD2. The J segment lost 4 bases and the V segment lost 5 bases, leaving 14 bases of the junction unmatched. CDR3 length equals 17 residues. In nucleotides, the CDR3 is TGTGCCAGCAGTCATTCGCCGGGACTAGGTCGCTCAGATACGCAGTATTTT. It codes for CASSHSPGLGRSDTQYF.

This sequence joins TRBV27 and TRBJ2-5; the D gene could be TRBD1 or TRBD2 (5 bases each). The DNA end favors TRBJ2-1, so the J call may be wrong. The CDR3 is made up of 13 amino acids. The V gene's germline CDR1 is MNHEY and CDR2 SMNVEV (reference sequence). This CDR3 is CASSLLHGDEQFF. The CDR3, as DNA: TGTGCCAGCAGTTTACTCCACGGGGACGAGCAGTTCTTC.

As to this clonotype: A single base separates this from a much larger clone, so it may be a read error. V usage is TRBV7-8 and J usage is TRBJ2-1; tentative D call: TRBD1 (5 bases). The CDR3 loop spans 17 amino acids. The V and J ends lost 4 bases and 13 bases respectively, with 29 bases between them. Germline V gene data show CDR1 as SGHVS and CDR2 as FQNEAQ. CDR3 sequence: CASSSIFPATVQETQFF. In DNA, the CDR3 is TGTGCCAGCAGCTCGATATTCCCCGCGACAGTCCAAGAGACCCAGTTCTTC.

This clonotype was seen more than once but under ten times. The V and J genes are TRBV7-2 and TRBJ2-2, with TRBD2 as a possible D gene (7 bases). The CDR3 is 16 amino acids. Per the germline V gene, CDR1 is SGHTA and CDR2 is FQGNSA. The V end was cut by 6 bases, the J end by 5 bases, with 19 bases between. CDR3 bases: TGTGCCAGCAGGAGTCCGCGGGGGCGCAGTACCGGGGAGCTGTTTTTT. Amino acids: CASRSPRGRSTGELFF. The entire variable domain, with the rest obtained from reference TRBV7-2 and TRBJ2-2, is as follows: GAGVSQSPSNKVTEKGKDVELRCDPISGHTALYWYRQSLGQGLEFLIYFQGNSAPDKSGLPSDRFSAERTGGSVSTLTIQRTQQEDSAVYLCASRSPRGRSTGELFFGEGSRLTVL.

This clonotype was observed once. The rearrangement links TRBV7-4 to TRBJ2-3, with no clear D. Germline CDR1 SGHVT, CDR2 SQSDAQ. This CDR3 comprises 14 residues. V lost 1 base to trimming and J lost 6 bases, with 11 bases between them. The CDR3 is CASSLGPPEDTQYF. DNA of the CDR3: TGTGCCAGCAGCTTAGGCCCACCAGAGGATACGCAGTATTTT. Variable domain in full (rest from reference TRBV7-4 and TRBJ2-3): GAGVSQSPRYKVAKRGRDVALRCDSISGHVTLYWYRQTLGQGSEVLTYSQSDAQRDKSGRPSGRFSAERPERSVSTLKIQRTEQGDSAVYLCASSLGPPEDTQYFGPGTRLTVL.

The chain carries TRBV6-1 and TRBJ1-2, with TRBD1 matching 7 bases. From germline, CDR1 is MNHNS and CDR2 SASEGT. The CDR3 spans 12 residues. V lost 6 bases, J lost 5 bases, and 3 bases stayed unmatched. Written as DNA, the CDR3 is TGTGCCAGCAGGCAGGGGGAGTATGGCTACACCTTC. It yields the protein CASRQGEYGYTF.

This chain joins TRBV6-1 and TRBJ2-1; 10 bases line up with TRBD2. The ends lost 5 bases at V and 3 bases at J; junction bases unmatched: 4. From germline, CDR1 is MNHNS and CDR2 SASEGT. The CDR3 runs 15 residues. This CDR3 is CASSLAGGGYNEQFF. The DNA of the CDR3 is TGTGCCAGCAGTTTAGCGGGAGGCGGCTACAATGAGCAGTTCTTC.

The chain joins TRBV10-1 to TRBJ2-3; TRBD2 aligns across 9 bases. The J segment lost 4 bases and the V segment lost 6 bases, leaving 11 bases of the junction unmatched. The CDR3 covers 16 residues. Germline V gives CDR1 WNHNN, CDR2 SYGVQD (reference sequence). DNA for the CDR3: TGCGCCAGCAGCCGACGGAGTAGCGGGAGCCCAGATACGCAGTATTTT. It specifies CASSRRSSGSPDTQYF.

This chain joins TRBV7-2 and TRBJ2-1; D may be TRBD2 (5 bases). Near its end, the DNA agrees better with TRBJ2-7, so the J call may be wrong. Per germline, CDR1 SGHTA and CDR2 FQGNSA. This CDR3 comprises 20 residues. Here the CDR3 reads CASSLARPSPHLTSYNEQYF. DNA for the CDR3: TGTGCCAGCAGCTTAGCGCGGCCTAGCCCGCACTTGACCTCCTACAATGAGCAGTACTTC.

The rearrangement uses TRBV6-1 and TRBJ2-3; D unresolved. Trimming took off 5 bases at V and 0 bases at J, with 9 bases between the two ends. The CDR3 loop spans 14 amino acids. Germline V gives CDR1 MNHNS, CDR2 SASEGT. CDR3 loop: CASSFDRSTDTQYF. As DNA, the CDR3 is TGTGCCAGCAGTTTTGACCGTAGCACAGATACGCAGTATTTT.

The chain uses TRBV6-1 and TRBJ1-1; D perhaps matches TRBD1 (6 bases). In germline, CDR1 is MNHNS, CDR2 SASEGT. This CDR3 has 13 amino acids. The ends were cut back, 6 bases at V and 3 bases at J, with 11 bases in the middle. The CDR3 DNA is TGTGCCAGCAGGGGAGGACAGTACACTGAAGCTTTCTTT. Translated: CASRGGQYTEAFF.

The chain is built from TRBV6-8 and TRBJ2-5; no reliable D call. V lost 5 bases, J lost 7 bases, and 14 bases lay in between. The CDR3 has 13 amino acids. CDR1 MNHGY and CDR2 SAAAGT come from the germline V gene. The CDR3 protein is CASSTTVWGTQYF. For the CDR3, the DNA is TGTGCCAGCAGTACCACGGTTTGGGGGACCCAGTACTTC.

This clonotype is categorized as medium-sized. V and J are TRBV6-1 and TRBJ2-5; D remains unclear. The J call is in doubt because the DNA end fits TRBJ2-7 better. The CDR3 is made up of 14 amino acids. Germline-derived CDR1 and CDR2 are MNHNS and SASEGT. The DNA of the CDR3 is TGTGCCAGCAGTGACCAGCCGATTGGTTACGAGCAGTACTTC. Protein product: CASSDQPIGYEQYF.

The J gene is TRBJ2-3, the V gene TRBV6-6; 11 nucleotides align to TRBD1. The tail of the sequence fits TRBJ2-1 better, so the J call may be wrong. The CDR3 is 15 residues long. The germline V gene encodes CDR1 MNHNY and CDR2 SVGAGI (reference sequence). CDR3: CASSYSGTGGETQFF. For the CDR3, the DNA is TGTGCCAGCAGTTACTCGGGGACAGGGGGGGAGACCCAGTTCTTC.

Worth noting for this clonotype: A much larger clone sits a single nucleotide away, making a read error possible. V gene TRBV10-1 combines with J gene TRBJ2-1, with D perhaps being TRBD1 or TRBD2 (5 bases each). With the DNA end fitting TRBJ2-7 better, the J assignment may be wrong. Germline V lookup: CDR1 WNHNN, CDR2 SYGVQD (reference sequence). The CDR3 totals 16 residues. The CDR3 loop reads CASSREDPPGYNEQYF. Written as DNA, the CDR3 is TGCGCCAGCAGTCGGGAAGATCCCCCAGGGTACAATGAGCAGTACTTC.

This clonotype was seen a handful of times. The chain uses TRBV7-2 and TRBJ2-1, with 8 bases fitting TRBD1. Germline V gene lookup returns CDR1 SGHTA and CDR2 FQGNSA. The V segment lost 4 bases and the J segment 10 bases; nucleotides outside the gene matches: 12. The CDR3 covers 15 residues. The CDR3 spells CASSSMDRAQDEQFF. CDR3 bases: TGTGCCAGCAGCTCGATGGACAGGGCCCAAGACGAGCAGTTCTTC.

This clonotype was seen a few times. This chain joins TRBV6-1 and TRBJ2-5; 7 bases line up with TRBD1. The DNA end lines up better with TRBJ2-1; the J call may be wrong. Germline V lookup: CDR1 MNHNS, CDR2 SASEGT. The CDR3 consists of 16 residues. The CDR3 DNA sequence: TGTGCCAGCACCCAACCCGAAGAGACAGGGAAAGAGACCCAGTTCTTC. Its protein product is CASTQPEETGKETQFF.

The chain is built from TRBV6-1 and TRBJ2-4; D uncertain. CDR1 is MNHNS, CDR2 SASEGT, per germline. This CDR3 is 13 amino acids long. Trimming removed 4 bases from V and 6 bases from J, with 10 bases in between. As DNA, the CDR3 is TGTGCCAGCAGTGCGGGCCCGCTAAACATTCAGTACTTC. Translating it yields CASSAGPLNIQYF.

This clonotype is labeled medium-sized. V is TRBV27 and J is TRBJ2-1, with 12 bases fitting TRBD2. Per germline, CDR1 MNHEY and CDR2 SMNVEV (reference sequence). This CDR3 is 14 amino acids long. V shed 5 bases and J 15 bases; nucleotides not matched to a gene: 11. The DNA of the CDR3 is TGTGCCAGCAGTCCCGCTCGGACTAGCGGGACTCTGTTCTTC. This sequence encodes CASSPARTSGTLFF.